Following are 32 T cell receptor beta chains from one sample sequenced in a study of CD8+CD57+ T cells in acquired aplastic anemia. Genomic DNA, the template, was used for profiling of the TCR beta VDJ and CDR3. One entry per CDR3 protein results from TCRdb running MiXCR on the reads. The table records around 250,000 distinct CDR3 sequences, 45% to 65% of them present only once. Sequenced sample: sorted CD4+, CD8+, or CD8+CD57+ T cells (not recorded which) from PBMCs. The origin of the receptors is a human donor with severe aplastic anemia or a healthy control (not recorded which).

The chain uses TRBV7-6 and TRBJ2-7, with TRBD2 as a possible D gene (5 bases). Germline-derived CDR1 and CDR2 are SGHVS and FNYEAQ. CDR3 length: 14 amino acids. The V end lost 2 bases, the J end lost 3 bases, and 11 bases lay between the germline ends. The CDR3 is CASSLRTAGYEQYF. CDR3 DNA: TGTGCCAGCAGCTTAAGGACGGCGGGCTACGAGCAGTACTTC.

This clonotype was observed at least ten times. The chain recombines TRBV19 with TRBJ2-5; D is unclear. Germline V gene lookup returns CDR1 LNHDA and CDR2 SQIVND (reference sequence). Trimming removed 1 base from V and 5 bases from J, with 17 bases in between. The CDR3 sequence is 16 residues long. The CDR3 loop reads CASSIVGSVPGETQYF. In DNA form, the CDR3 reads TGTGCCAGTAGTATAGTAGGATCGGTCCCCGGGGAGACCCAGTACTTC.

The chain combines TRBV24-1 with TRBJ2-3, with D perhaps TRBD2 (6 bases). V lost 0 bases to trimming and J lost 7 bases, with 7 bases between them. This CDR3 has 13 residues. In germline, CDR1 is KGHDR, CDR2 SFDVKD. CDR3 nucleotide sequence: TGTGCCACCAGTGATTTGGGGAGGAATACGCAGTATTTT. This codes for CATSDLGRNTQYF.

This chain uses TRBV25-1 with TRBJ2-7; TRBD1 might be the D (5 bases). CDR3 length equals 14 residues. Deletions cut 4 bases from V and 5 bases from J, with 15 bases between. Germline CDR1 is MGHDK and CDR2 is SYGVNS. The CDR3 bases are TGTGCCAGCAGTGCCCCAGGGAACGCTCACGAGCAGTACTTC. Translation: CASSAPGNAHEQYF.

The rearrangement links TRBV14 to TRBJ1-3; D remains ambiguous. The CDR3 covers 13 residues. Germline V gives CDR1 SGHDN, CDR2 FVKESK. V lost 3 bases to trimming and J lost 7 bases, with 10 bases between them. The CDR3 loop reads CASSHGIRNTIYF. In DNA, the CDR3 is TGTGCCAGCAGCCATGGGATTCGGAACACCATATATTTT.

The chain combines TRBV10-3 with TRBJ2-3, with TRBD1 matching over 10 bases. This CDR3 is 15 amino acids long. Per the germline V gene, CDR1 is ENHRY and CDR2 is SYGVKD. Trimming took 3 bases from V and 3 from J; bases not matched to a gene: 3. CDR3 region: CAISDGQGVTDTQYF. The CDR3 DNA follows: TGTGCCATCAGTGATGGACAGGGGGTAACAGATACGCAGTATTTT.

As concerns this clonotype: This is likely a read error, given that the CDR3 carries no conserved phenylalanine or tryptophan at its end. The limits of the CDR3 on the DNA are not certain, so only TCRdb's listed CDR3 is given. This sequence joins TRBV9 and TRBJ1-3. With termini counted, the CDR3 has 11 amino acids. Per germline, CDR1 SGDLS and CDR2 YYNGEE. The CDR3 loop reads CASSVVPSGAT.

This clonotype was detected only once. The CDR3 region is CATSEDSSYEQYF. In DNA form, the CDR3 reads TGTGCCACCAGCGAGGACAGCTCCTACGAGCAGTACTTC. The V gene is TRBV15, the J gene TRBJ2-7; tentative D call: TRBD1 (6 bases). V was clipped by 5 bases and J by 0 bases, with 8 bases between them. CDR1 and CDR2 from the germline V gene are LNHNV and YYDKDF (reference sequence). The CDR3 extends over 13 amino acids.

This clonotype was seen many times. CDR3 DNA: TGTGCCAGCAGCGACCCTAGCGGGGGGGCCGCAGATACGCAGTATTTT. It yields the protein CASSDPSGGAADTQYF. The J gene is TRBJ2-3, the V gene TRBV11-2, with 12 bases matching TRBD2. The CDR3 loop spans 16 amino acids. The trim removed 5 bases at V and 4 bases at J, leaving 7 bases unmatched. Germline assignment: CDR1 SGHAT and CDR2 FQNNGV.

The chain employs TRBV7-2 and TRBJ1-2, with 10 nucleotides matching TRBD1. The CDR3 extends over 14 amino acids. CDR1 SGHTA and CDR2 FQGNSA come from the germline V gene. The V segment lost 4 bases and the J segment 4 bases; nucleotides outside the gene matches: 3. CDR3: CASSSGQGRYGYTF. The CDR3 nucleotides are TGTGCCAGCAGCTCGGGACAGGGGCGCTATGGCTACACCTTC.

The table lists this clonotype with many counts. The chain uses TRBV27 and TRBJ2-3, with a weak D call TRBD2 (6 bases). Germline CDR1 reads MNHEY; CDR2 reads SMNVEV (reference sequence). The CDR3 length is 16 residues. V was pared by 4 bases and J by 1 base, with 15 bases between. CDR3 loop: CASSSRTIEGTDTQYF. DNA for the CDR3: TGTGCCAGCAGTTCACGGACTATAGAGGGCACAGATACGCAGTATTTT.

This clonotype has a single count. V usage is TRBV5-6 and J usage is TRBJ1-6; D is undetermined. This CDR3 is 20 amino acids long. Germline CDR1 reads SGHDT; CDR2 reads YYEEEE. V was clipped by 1 base and J by 11 bases, with 31 bases between them. DNA for the CDR3: TGTGCCAGCAGCTTGTGCCACCGAGGCGCGGGAAAGGCAGGACCCCCACCCCTCCACTTT. Translation: CASSLCHRGAGKAGPPPLHF.

The chain has TRBV9 and TRBJ2-7; the D gene is possibly TRBD1 (6 bases). Germline V gives CDR1 SGDLS, CDR2 YYNGEE. Trimming cost V 0 bases and J 2 bases, with 9 bases left between them. CDR3 length equals 14 residues. This chain's CDR3 is CASSVDRVTYEQYF. In DNA form, the CDR3 reads TGTGCCAGCAGCGTAGACAGGGTAACCTACGAGCAGTACTTC.

This clonotype has ten or more counts. The chain couples TRBV7-6 to TRBJ1-6; possibly TRBD1 for D (6 bases). Germline V gene lookup returns CDR1 SGHVS and CDR2 FNYEAQ. V lost 2 bases, J lost 7 bases, and 15 bases lay in between. The CDR3 is 16 residues long. The CDR3 DNA reads as TGTGCCAGCAGCTTACAGGGAGGGCAGGGGAATTCACCCCTCCACTTT. It specifies CASSLQGGQGNSPLHF. Looking up the rest from reference TRBV7-6 and TRBJ1-6 gives the full variable domain: GAGVSQSPRYKVTKRGQDVALRCDPISGHVSLYWYRQALGQGPEFLTYFNYEAQQDKSGLPNDRFSAERPEGSISTLTIQRTEQRDSAMYRCASSLQGGQGNSPLHFGNGTRLTVT.

The chain joins TRBV20-1 to TRBJ2-2; 8 bases are a match to TRBD2. The J segment lost 0 bases and the V segment lost 0 bases, leaving 6 bases of the junction unmatched. The CDR3 runs to 17 residues. The germline CDR1 and CDR2 sequences are DFQATT and SNEGSKA (reference sequence). The CDR3 loop reads CSARDGGGLANTGELFF. CDR3 DNA: TGCAGTGCTAGAGATGGGGGGGGACTAGCGAACACCGGGGAGCTGTTTTTT.

The table lists this clonotype with many counts. The V call is TRBV12-3 or TRBV12-4, the J call TRBJ1-5, with no clear D. V lost 5 bases, J lost 8 bases, and 19 bases lay in between. The CDR3 consists of 15 residues. CDR3 sequence: CASSPRSSILEPQHF. The CDR3 DNA reads TGTGCCAGCAGTCCCCGCTCCTCGATTTTGGAGCCCCAGCATTTT.

As for this clonotype: At one boundary the junction diverges from the germline segment, which might be a read error. This rearrangement joins TRBV27 to TRBJ1-2; perhaps TRBD1 as D (5 bases). CDR1 and CDR2 (germline): MNHEY, SMNVEV (reference sequence). The CDR3 runs 14 residues. The CDR3 loop reads CASSRTQGNYDYTF. The CDR3 coding sequence is TGTGCCAGCAGCAGGACGCAGGGTAACTATGACTACACCTTC.

The V and J genes are TRBV7-2 and TRBJ2-1; 9 bases are shared with TRBD2. This CDR3 contains 16 residues. V shed 5 bases, J shed 10 bases, and the junction held 15 bases outside the gene matches. Germline V CDR1 and CDR2: SGHTA, FQGNSA. CDR3 DNA: TGTGCCAGCAGCGCCCGAGCGGCGGGGGGGGACGGGGAGCAGTTCTTC. Protein sequence: CASSARAAGGDGEQFF.

This clonotype was seen only a few times. V gene TRBV5-1 combines with J gene TRBJ1-6, with TRBD1 matching over 7 bases. Germline V gene sequence: CDR1 SGHRS, CDR2 YFSETQ. The CDR3 length is 14 residues. J was trimmed by 8 bases and V by 4 bases; bases with no gene match: 6. The chain's CDR3 is CASSAGTADSPLHF. The CDR3 bases are TGCGCCAGCAGCGCGGGGACAGCGGATTCACCCCTCCACTTT.

This clonotype was detected ten times or more. The genes are TRBV7-3 and TRBJ1-2; 7 bases match TRBD1. This CDR3 has 13 amino acids. J gave up 8 bases and V 5 bases, and 8 bases lay outside the gene matches. Germline V CDR1 and CDR2: SGHTA, FQGTGA. The DNA for the CDR3 is TGTGCCAGCAGCCCGTCAGGGGGGGGGGGCTACACCTTC. This translates into CASSPSGGGGYTF.

This clonotype was seen at least ten times. J is TRBJ1-1 and V is TRBV6-1; 8 bases line up with TRBD1. The germline gives CDR1 MNHNS, CDR2 SASEGT. The CDR3 contains 15 residues. With 5 bases clipped from V and 3 bases from J, the junction kept 8 bases outside the gene matches. CDR3 protein: CASSIDRGSDTEAFF. The CDR3 nucleotides are TGTGCCAGCAGTATAGACAGGGGAAGTGACACTGAAGCTTTCTTT.

As for this clonotype: At one of its ends the junction is not consistent with the germline gene, which may arise from a read error. The CDR3 is CATSEVYSEQFF. The CDR3 nucleotides read TGTGCCACCAGTGAGGTCTACAGTGAGCAGTTCTTC. This rearrangement joins TRBV24-1 to TRBJ2-1; D remains ambiguous. This CDR3 has 12 amino acids. CDR1 is KGHDR and CDR2 is SFDVKD in the germline V gene.

This clonotype was detected ten times or more. The J gene is TRBJ2-3, the V gene TRBV5-1, with D perhaps TRBD2 (5 bases). The germline gives CDR1 SGHRS, CDR2 YFSETQ. V lost 6 bases and J lost 2, with 16 bases in between. CDR3 length: 15 amino acids. The CDR3 here is CASNQRDPVTDTQYF. DNA of the CDR3: TGCGCCAGCAACCAGAGGGATCCAGTCACAGATACGCAGTATTTT.

This clonotype was observed a few times. This chain uses TRBV7-2 with TRBJ2-3; TRBD2 matches 9 bases. V dropped 6 bases and J dropped 5; count of bases not matched to a gene: 0. Germline values: CDR1 SGHTA, CDR2 FQGNSA. The CDR3 contains 12 residues. The CDR3: CASRLAGDTQYF. Here the CDR3 DNA reads TGTGCCAGCAGACTAGCGGGAGATACGCAGTATTTT.

This clonotype was seen ten or more times. Here the CDR3 DNA reads TGTGCCAGTAGTATGGGTAGCGGGGGGGCAGATACGCAGTATTTT. As protein: CASSMGSGGADTQYF. V gene TRBV19 combines with J gene TRBJ2-3; 11 nucleotides agree with TRBD2. In germline, CDR1 is LNHDA, CDR2 SQIVND (reference sequence). CDR3 size: 15 residues. The junction had 3 bases not matched to a gene; V was cut back by 3 bases and J by 4 bases.

The table lists this clonotype with many counts. DNA of the CDR3: TGCGCCAGCAGCTTGACATTGGTAAACACAGATACGCAGTATTTT. Residues: CASSLTLVNTDTQYF. The chain joins TRBV5-1 to TRBJ2-3; D gene unclear. Trimming removed 1 base at V and 2 bases at J, with 11 bases between. The CDR3 totals 15 residues. CDR1 SGHRS and CDR2 YFSETQ come from the germline V gene.

This clonotype came up many times. This chain uses TRBV6-6 with TRBJ1-1; D is ambiguous. The V end was cut by 2 bases, the J end by 4 bases, with 5 bases between. Germline loops: CDR1 MNHNY, CDR2 SVGAGI (reference sequence). This CDR3 contains 12 residues. The CDR3: CASSYTITEAFF. The CDR3 DNA follows: TGTGCCAGCAGTTACACGATCACTGAAGCTTTCTTT.

V is TRBV12-3 or TRBV12-4 and J is TRBJ1-2; 8 bases match TRBD1. The V and J ends lost 4 bases and 8 bases, in that order; junction bases with no gene match: 12. This CDR3 contains 15 residues. Here the CDR3 reads CASSYRTGPKGGYTF. In DNA, the CDR3 is TGTGCCAGCAGTTATAGGACAGGGCCAAAGGGCGGCTACACCTTC.

The chain has TRBV20-1 and TRBJ1-4; D not certain. CDR1 is DFQATT, CDR2 SNEGSKA, per germline (reference sequence). The CDR3 covers 15 residues. V was shortened by 0 bases and J by 4 bases, with 12 bases between the two germline ends. The CDR3 DNA reads TGCAGTGCTAGAGATCGAGAAGGGTTTAATGAAAAACTGTTTTTT. Its translation is CSARDREGFNEKLFF.

This clonotype was seen only a few times. Here the CDR3 omits its conserved ending phenylalanine or tryptophan, so a read error is the likely source. The chain recombines TRBV20-1 with TRBJ1-1; D possibly corresponds to TRBD1 (5 bases). In germline, CDR1 is DFQATT, CDR2 SNEGSKA (reference sequence). This CDR3 region has 17 residues. With 0 bases removed from V and 0 bases from J, the gap between germline ends came to 17 bases. CDR3 in DNA: TGCAGTGCTAGAGATGCGGGCAGGGCGGTAATGAACACTGAAGCTTTCGTT. Residues: CSARDAGRAVMNTEAFV.

This chain joins TRBV20-1 and TRBJ2-3; a weak D match, TRBD2 (5 bases). Germline-derived CDR1 and CDR2 are DFQATT and SNEGSKA (reference sequence). The CDR3 runs 13 residues. The V end lost 3 bases, the J end lost 4 bases, and 11 bases lay between the germline ends. The CDR3 DNA sequence: TGCAGTGCTAGGGGGAGCGGAGCAGATACGCAGTATTTT. This gives the protein CSARGSGADTQYF.

V gene TRBV19 combines with J gene TRBJ1-2; tentative D call: TRBD1 (5 bases). The CDR3 loop spans 12 amino acids. Trimming took 11 bases from V and 7 from J, leaving 17 bases between them. CDR1 LNHDA and CDR2 SQIVND come from the germline V gene (reference sequence). CDR3 residues: CAARGIHGGYTF. Here the CDR3 DNA reads TGTGCCGCGCGGGGCATTCATGGTGGCTACACCTTC.